This T cell receptor beta chain was captured in a study of blood T cell repertoires in COVID-19. Across the whole study: Samples representing acute and convalescent COVID-19 were sourced from the United States, Italy and Spain.

The ends were cut back, 0 bases at V and 4 bases at J, with 17 bases in the middle. Looked up from germline, CDR1 is SGHRS and CDR2 is YFSETQ. The length of the CDR3 is 17 residues. This table comes from immunoSEQ multiplex PCR, and its TCRdb copy is limited to in-frame clones, with some not included. The profile shows under 250,000 clones, around 91% of them singletons. The sequence derives from a woman between 40 and 50 years old with acute or convalescent COVID-19. The genes are TRBV5-1 and TRBJ1-3; possibly TRBD1 for D (5 bases). The sample was peripheral blood. The CDR3: CASSLDGAGRLGNTIYF. The CDR3 region has the DNA TGCGCCAGCAGCTTGGATGGGGCAGGGCGCCTCGGAAACACCATATATTTT. The full variable domain, in which reference TRBV5-1 and TRBJ1-3 provide the parts outside the CDR3, is KAGVTQTPRYLIKTRGQQVTLSCSPISGHRSVSWYQQTPGQGLQFLFEYFSETQRNKGNFPGRFSGRQFSNSRSEMNVSTLELGDSALYLCASSLDGAGRLGNTIYFGEGSWLTVV.